This passage covers 31 T cell receptor beta chains from one sample sequenced in a study of identical twins (dated by TCRdb to about 2016). Library method: 5' RACE. The sequencing machine was an Illumina HiSeq 2000. Using fastp at Q25 and MiXCR, TCRdb reprocessed the public reads and kept productive beta chains. Identical CDR3 proteins give one entry, which carries the most common genes and DNA. The sample contains some 500,000 distinct CDR3 sequences, more than 13% of them found a single time. 0.98% of the sample goes to the ten largest clones. The sample also formed part of further work on yellow fever vaccine responses in identical twins.

What was sequenced was CD4+ T cells sorted from blood. Every receptor here comes from a woman under 30 in good health.

This chain uses TRBV29-1 with TRBJ2-5; tentatively, D is TRBD1 (5 bases). CDR3 length equals 11 residues. V was shortened by 8 bases and J by 5 bases, with 12 bases between the two germline ends. Germline V CDR1 and CDR2: SQVTM, ANQGSEA. The CDR3 loop reads CSLQVSETQYF. The CDR3 nucleotides are TGCAGCCTACAGGTTTCTGAGACCCAGTACTTC.

This clonotype was detected a few times. The V gene is TRBV7-8, the J gene TRBJ2-1; possibly TRBD2 for D (6 bases). The CDR3 is 16 residues long. In germline, CDR1 is SGHVS, CDR2 FQNEAQ. Trimming took 5 bases from V and 1 from J, leaving 15 bases between them. CDR3 protein: CASSHNSGESYNEQFF. In DNA, the CDR3 is TGTGCCAGCAGCCACAACTCGGGAGAATCCTACAATGAGCAGTTCTTC.

The CDR3 loop is CASTLPGRTEAFF. CDR3 coding DNA: TGTGCCAGCACCCTCCCCGGGCGGACTGAAGCTTTCTTT. V and J are TRBV28 and TRBJ1-1; D unresolved. From germline, CDR1 is MDHEN and CDR2 SYDVKM. The V gene lost 7 bases and the J gene lost 5 bases, with 14 bases spanning the gap. This CDR3 comprises 13 residues.

This clonotype has a count of ten or more. The genes are TRBV12-3 or TRBV12-4 and TRBJ1-5; TRBD1 matches 9 bases. V trimming: 3 bases; J trimming: 0 bases; junction bases outside the gene matches: 0. This CDR3 spans 15 amino acids. DNA for the CDR3: TGTGCCAGCAGTTTGACAGGGGGTAGCAATCAGCCCCAGCATTTT. It codes for CASSLTGGSNQPQHF.

This clonotype was recorded many times. The chain combines TRBV5-6 with TRBJ1-1; 7 nucleotides agree with TRBD1. J lost 5 bases, V lost 4 bases, and 8 bases had no gene match. Germline loops: CDR1 SGHDT, CDR2 YYEEEE. This CDR3 comprises 14 residues. In DNA, the CDR3 is TGTGCCAGCAGCATGACAGGGTCGGGGACTGAAGCTTTCTTT. Its translation: CASSMTGSGTEAFF.

This sequence joins TRBV12-3 or TRBV12-4 and TRBJ1-4, with unresolved D. Trimming cost V 1 base and J 3 bases, with 9 bases left between them. This CDR3 has 15 residues. DNA for the CDR3: TGTGCCAGCAGTTTAGGTGTCGGGCCTAATGAAAAACTGTTTTTT. Its translation is CASSLGVGPNEKLFF.

The rearrangement uses TRBV29-1 and TRBJ1-2; 8 nucleotides line up with TRBD1. The CDR3 is 14 amino acids. In germline, CDR1 is SQVTM, CDR2 ANQGSEA. The V segment lost 2 bases and the J segment 8 bases; nucleotides outside the gene matches: 10. In DNA, the CDR3 is TGCAGCGTTGAAAAAGGCAGGGGGCTAGAGGGCTACACCTTC. It encodes CSVEKGRGLEGYTF.

This rearrangement joins TRBV20-1 to TRBJ2-7; tentative D call: TRBD1 (5 bases). Germline V lookup: CDR1 DFQATT, CDR2 SNEGSKA (reference sequence). Trimming took off 5 bases at V and 8 bases at J, with 13 bases between the two ends. The CDR3 totals 11 residues. For the CDR3, the DNA is TGCAGTGCTCCTATAGGGGTACAGCAGTACTTC. Translated, it gives CSAPIGVQQYF.

This clonotype has a handful of counts. This chain joins TRBV28 and TRBJ2-7; the D is unclear. The V end lost 2 bases, the J end lost 4 bases, and 9 bases lay between the germline ends. The germline V gene encodes CDR1 MDHEN and CDR2 SYDVKM. The CDR3 spans 13 residues. Written as DNA, the CDR3 is TGTGCCAGCAGTTTAGGAGAAATTTACGAGCAGTACTTC. Its translation is CASSLGEIYEQYF.

This clonotype was observed a handful of times. The V call is TRBV20-1, the J call TRBJ2-5, with unresolved D. Germline V gives CDR1 DFQATT, CDR2 SNEGSKA (reference sequence). Trimming took off 1 base at V and 7 bases at J, with 4 bases between the two ends. CDR3 length: 10 amino acids. Here the CDR3 reads CSARVGTQYF. The CDR3, as DNA: TGCAGTGCTAGAGTTGGGACCCAGTACTTC.

The chain employs TRBV20-1 and TRBJ2-1, with D possibly being TRBD1 (5 bases). This CDR3 is 13 amino acids long. Looked up from germline, CDR1 is DFQATT and CDR2 is SNEGSKA (reference sequence). Trimming took off 3 bases at V and 0 bases at J, with 6 bases between the two ends. As DNA, the CDR3 is TGCAGTGCTAGTCAGGGCTCCTACAATGAGCAGTTCTTC. It translates to CSASQGSYNEQFF.

The CDR3 here is CSASGTSYNYEQYF. The CDR3 DNA reads TGCAGTGCTAGTGGGACTAGCTATAACTACGAGCAGTACTTC. This chain connects TRBV20-1 to TRBJ2-7; 9 bases fit TRBD2. CDR1 and CDR2 from the germline V gene are DFQATT and SNEGSKA (reference sequence). This CDR3 spans 14 amino acids. Germline trimming cut 3 bases from V and 3 bases from J; bases unmatched to any gene: 6.

J is TRBJ2-1 and V is TRBV11-1; TRBD1 is a possible D gene (6 bases). The germline CDR1 and CDR2 sequences are SGHAT and FQDESV (reference sequence). CDR3 length: 19 residues. V was trimmed by 5 bases and J by 0 bases, leaving 23 bases between them. Written as DNA, the CDR3 is TGTGCCAGCAGCCACGGACAGTCGTCAGGTTGGAGCTCCTACAATGAGCAGTTCTTC. It translates to CASSHGQSSGWSSYNEQFF. Based on the CDR3 plus reference TRBV11-1 and TRBJ2-1, the full variable domain is EAEVAQSPRYKITEKSQAVAFWCDPISGHATLYWYRQILGQGPELLVQFQDESVVDDSQLPKDRFSAERLKGVDSTLKIQPAELGDSAMYLCASSHGQSSGWSSYNEQFFGPGTRLTVL.

The chain recombines TRBV5-1 with TRBJ1-5; D not resolved. The CDR3 is 14 amino acids. V shed 0 bases and J shed 7 bases, with 11 bases lying between them. Germline V CDR1 and CDR2: SGHRS, YFSETQ. This CDR3 reads CASSLDSSGQPQHF. The CDR3 DNA is TGCGCCAGCAGCTTGGACAGCAGCGGACAGCCCCAGCATTTT.

This clonotype was detected a few times. The V and J genes are TRBV7-3 and TRBJ2-1; D is uncertain. The V end was cut by 5 bases, the J end by 4 bases, with 15 bases between. This CDR3 region has 15 residues. The V gene's germline CDR1 is SGHTA and CDR2 FQGTGA. CDR3 loop: CASSPQQSQYNEQFF. The CDR3 coding sequence is TGTGCCAGCAGCCCCCAACAGTCCCAATACAATGAGCAGTTCTTC.

V and J are TRBV24-1 and TRBJ2-5, with 8 bases identical to TRBD2. Looked up from germline, CDR1 is KGHDR and CDR2 is SFDVKD. This CDR3 has 15 residues. V lost 9 bases, J lost 2 bases, and 10 bases stayed unmatched. CDR3 bases: TGTGCCACCGGTGGATTACGGGGGGGTCAAGAGACCCAGTACTTC. It translates to CATGGLRGGQETQYF.

Written as DNA, the CDR3 is TGTGCCAGCAGGCAGACAGGGGCCGAGCAGTACTTC. Residues: CASRQTGAEQYF. The V call is TRBV12-3 or TRBV12-4, the J call TRBJ2-7; 8 positions match TRBD1. V lost 6 bases and J lost 6; bases outside the gene matches: 4. This CDR3 comprises 12 residues.

V usage is TRBV20-1 and J usage is TRBJ2-3; D not certain. This CDR3 region has 15 residues. Trimming shortened V by 1 base and J by 4 bases, and 15 bases separated the two germline ends. Germline V CDR1 and CDR2: DFQATT, SNEGSKA (reference sequence). CDR3 nucleotides: TGCAGTGCTAGAGCCCCCCGCTCCGACCCAGATACGCAGTATTTT. Encoded protein: CSARAPRSDPDTQYF.

This clonotype was detected a few times. The chain employs TRBV7-2 and TRBJ2-3, with TRBD2 matching 7 bases. V lost 1 base and J lost 1; bases outside the gene matches: 5. This CDR3 has 16 residues. Per the germline V gene, CDR1 is SGHTA and CDR2 is FQGNSA. CDR3 loop: CASSLVGLAGTDTQYF. CDR3 sequence (DNA): TGTGCCAGCAGCTTAGTGGGCCTAGCGGGCACAGATACGCAGTATTTT.

This clonotype was recorded a few times. J is TRBJ1-1 and V is TRBV7-2; 8 positions agree with TRBD1. This CDR3 spans 15 amino acids. Germline V lookup: CDR1 SGHTA, CDR2 FQGNSA. J was trimmed by 1 base and V by 5 bases; bases with no gene match: 6. As DNA, the CDR3 is TGTGCCAGCAGCGTAGTAGGGACAGGGAACACTGAAGCTTTCTTT. It translates to CASSVVGTGNTEAFF.

The rearrangement uses TRBV7-2 and TRBJ2-3, with TRBD2 matching 10 bases. Trimming took 5 bases from V and 0 from J; bases not matched to a gene: 5. CDR3 size: 16 residues. Looked up from germline, CDR1 is SGHTA and CDR2 is FQGNSA. DNA of the CDR3: TGTGCCAGCAGCGCTACTAGCGGGGCTAGCACAGATACGCAGTATTTT. It specifies CASSATSGASTDTQYF.

In its sample, this clonotype was seen a few times. The rearrangement joins TRBV3-1 to TRBJ2-7, with 8 bases fitting TRBD1. This CDR3 has 15 amino acids. Losses at the gene ends were 4 bases for V and 3 bases for J; bases not matched to a gene: 8. Germline V gives CDR1 LGHDT, CDR2 YNNKEL (reference sequence). The CDR3 sequence is CASSRTGGKNYEQYF. The CDR3, as DNA: TGTGCCAGCAGCCGAACAGGGGGGAAAAACTACGAGCAGTACTTC.

The V call is TRBV10-3, the J call TRBJ2-7; D is possibly TRBD2 (6 bases). CDR1 is ENHRY and CDR2 is SYGVKD in the germline V gene. The ends were cut back, 5 bases at V and 0 bases at J, with 20 bases in the middle. The CDR3 runs to 17 residues. The CDR3, as DNA: TGTGCCATCAGTAAGCGGCTAGCGACTAATAGCTCCTACGAGCAGTACTTC. This gives the protein CAISKRLATNSSYEQYF.

V and J are TRBV25-1 and TRBJ1-4, with no clear D. Germline V gene sequence: CDR1 MGHDK, CDR2 SYGVNS. V lost 4 bases and J 8 bases, leaving 5 bases between the germline ends. The CDR3 loop spans 11 amino acids. The CDR3 sequence: CASSVQEKLFF. The CDR3 nucleotides are TGTGCCAGCAGTGTACAGGAAAAACTGTTTTTT.

This clonotype came up a few times. This chain joins TRBV7-8 and TRBJ1-6; the match to TRBD1 covers 11 bases. The trim removed 10 bases at V and 9 bases at J, leaving 5 bases unmatched. This CDR3 is built from 13 residues. Germline V gene sequence: CDR1 SGHVS, CDR2 FQNEAQ. The CDR3 is CATKDRGPSPLHF. In DNA, the CDR3 is TGTGCCACCAAGGACAGGGGGCCTTCACCCCTCCACTTT.

A few counts support this clonotype. The gene calls are TRBV5-1 and TRBJ1-6, with D possibly TRBD1 on 5 matching bases. Germline CDR1 SGHRS, CDR2 YFSETQ. Trimming cost V 2 bases and J 9 bases, with 9 bases left between them. The CDR3 spans 13 residues. The CDR3 is CASSFGGGSPLHF. The CDR3, as DNA: TGCGCCAGCAGCTTCGGGGGAGGTTCACCCCTCCACTTT.

The chain combines TRBV29-1 with TRBJ2-1; D might be TRBD2 (5 bases). There are 14 residues in the CDR3. Trimming shortened V by 0 bases and J by 7 bases, and 13 bases separated the two germline ends. Germline CDR1 reads SQVTM; CDR2 reads ANQGSEA. The DNA for the CDR3 is TGCAGCGTTGAAGATCCGAGGGCGCGGAATGAGCAGTTCTTC. It codes for CSVEDPRARNEQFF.

This clonotype was seen only a few times. J is TRBJ2-7 and V is TRBV27, with 14 bases matching TRBD2. Trimming at V came to 5 bases and at J to 5 bases, leaving 11 bases not matched to a gene. CDR1 and CDR2 from the germline V gene are MNHEY and SMNVEV (reference sequence). The CDR3 has 17 residues. CDR3 sequence: CASSPRLGLAGGNEQYF. CDR3 DNA sequence: TGTGCCAGCAGTCCGCGCCTCGGACTAGCGGGAGGAAACGAGCAGTACTTC.

This clonotype turned up a few times. V usage is TRBV6-2 or TRBV6-3 and J usage is TRBJ2-3, with unresolved D. Germline V gene lookup returns CDR1 MNHEY and CDR2 SVGEGT. V gave up 4 bases and J gave up 2 bases, with 10 bases separating them. The length of the CDR3 is 14 residues. The CDR3 spells CASSLPPLTDTQYF. In DNA form, the CDR3 reads TGTGCCAGCAGTTTGCCGCCCCTCACAGATACGCAGTATTTT.

The chain combines TRBV5-5 with TRBJ2-2, with TRBD2 as a possible D gene (5 bases). Per the germline V gene, CDR1 is SGHKS and CDR2 is YYEKEE (reference sequence). The CDR3 extends over 14 amino acids. V was clipped by 5 bases and J by 1 base, with 9 bases between them. Here the CDR3 DNA reads TGTGCCAGCAGGGAAGGAGGGAACACCGGGGAGCTGTTTTTT. Amino acid sequence: CASREGGNTGELFF.

The V call is TRBV12-3 or TRBV12-4, the J call TRBJ2-5, with D unresolved. The CDR3 consists of 12 residues. The germline V and J ends were trimmed by 3 bases and 3 bases, with 5 bases remaining between them. CDR3 region: CASSFREETQYF. CDR3 bases: TGTGCCAGCAGTTTCCGGGAAGAGACCCAGTACTTC.